Presented here are 24 T cell receptor beta chains from one specimen sequenced in a study of blood T cell repertoires in COVID-19. Method: immunoSEQ multiplex PCR; TCRdb's copy keeps in-frame clones and lacks some. The table lists roughly 250,000 clones, roughly 80% of them singletons. The material sequenced was peripheral blood. Every receptor here comes from a woman aged 50 to 65 with acute or convalescent COVID-19.

The chain employs TRBV29-1 and TRBJ1-2; D might be TRBD1 (6 bases). V dropped 3 bases and J dropped 8 bases, with 19 bases sitting between them. The germline V gene has CDR1 SQVTM and CDR2 ANQGSEA. The CDR3 loop spans 14 amino acids. CDR3 sequence: CSVDSGTRTPGYTF. The CDR3, as DNA: TGCAGCGTTGATTCCGGGACACGCACCCCCGGCTACACCTTC.

This chain connects TRBV6-5 to TRBJ1-1; D might be TRBD1 (5 bases). This CDR3 comprises 15 residues. Germline-derived CDR1 and CDR2 are MNHEY and SVGAGI. The V end was cut by 2 bases, the J end by 2 bases, with 12 bases between. Here the CDR3 DNA reads TGTGCCAGCAGTTACACGCAACAGGTCAACACTGAAGCTTTCTTT. Translating it yields CASSYTQQVNTEAFF.

DNA of the CDR3: TGTGCCAGCACCCTTGTGGAGACCCAGTACTTC. Amino acids: CASTLVETQYF. The chain links TRBV7-2 to TRBJ2-5; D is undetermined. This CDR3 region has 11 residues. Trimming stripped 7 bases from V and 5 bases from J, with 8 bases between. Germline CDR1 and CDR2: SGHTA and FQGNSA.

The chain recombines TRBV19 with TRBJ2-5; possible D gene TRBD1, 5 bases. Trimming pared 6 bases from V and 1 base from J, leaving 9 bases between. The germline CDR1 and CDR2 sequences are LNHDA and SQIVND (reference sequence). The CDR3 is made up of 13 amino acids. The CDR3 is CASRSDTQETQYF. The CDR3 region has the DNA TGTGCCAGTAGGTCGGACACCCAAGAGACCCAGTACTTC.

The J gene is TRBJ2-5, the V gene TRBV11-2; a possible D gene is TRBD2 (5 bases). Germline loops: CDR1 SGHAT, CDR2 FQNNGV. Trimming took off 5 bases at V and 2 bases at J, with 15 bases between the two ends. There are 15 residues in the CDR3. The CDR3 spells CASSPVLGVQETQYF. In DNA, the CDR3 is TGTGCCAGCAGCCCTGTTCTCGGGGTACAAGAGACCCAGTACTTC.

The CDR3 loop reads CASSLVAGAEQYF. The DNA for the CDR3 is TGTGCCAGCAGTTTGGTCGCAGGGGCCGAGCAGTACTTC. The rearrangement uses TRBV28 and TRBJ2-7; TRBD1 might be the D (6 bases). The CDR3 runs 13 residues. Per the germline V gene, CDR1 is MDHEN and CDR2 is SYDVKM. Trimming took off 3 bases at V and 6 bases at J, with 12 bases between the two ends.

This rearrangement joins TRBV12-3 or TRBV12-4 to TRBJ1-4, with D hard to call. The CDR3 runs to 13 residues. V was clipped by 3 bases and J by 7 bases, with 9 bases between them. The CDR3 nucleotides are TGTGCCAGCAGTTTCGGGGAGGCTGAAAAACTGTTTTTT. It encodes CASSFGEAEKLFF.

V and J are TRBV30 and TRBJ1-6, with D perhaps TRBD1 (5 bases). Per the germline V gene, CDR1 is GTSNPN and CDR2 is SVGIG (reference sequence). The CDR3 is made up of 16 amino acids. V was trimmed by 0 bases and J by 6 bases, leaving 15 bases between them. CDR3 nucleotide sequence: TGTGCCTGGAGTGTACGGCGTGGGGGGACTAATTCACCCCTCCACTTT. Translation: CAWSVRRGGTNSPLHF.

This sequence joins TRBV7-2 and TRBJ2-2; D remains unclear. CDR3 length: 13 residues. Per the germline V gene, CDR1 is SGHTA and CDR2 is FQGNSA. The V end lost 4 bases, the J end lost 2 bases, and 5 bases lay between the germline ends. The chain's CDR3 is CASSYSNTGELFF. The CDR3 DNA sequence: TGTGCCAGCAGCTATAGTAACACCGGGGAGCTGTTTTTT.

J is TRBJ2-1 and V is TRBV14; TRBD2 agrees at 7 bases. The V gene end was trimmed by 3 bases and the J gene end by 9 bases; junction bases not matched to a gene: 8. The CDR3 contains 14 residues. Per the germline V gene, CDR1 is SGHDN and CDR2 is FVKESK. The chain's CDR3 is CASSHDVGGIEQFF. CDR3 coding DNA: TGTGCCAGCAGCCACGACGTCGGGGGGATTGAGCAGTTCTTC.

The chain uses TRBV19 and TRBJ2-2, with 10 positions matching TRBD2. The CDR3 totals 16 residues. Germline V gene lookup returns CDR1 LNHDA and CDR2 SQIVND (reference sequence). V shed 3 bases, J shed 4 bases, and the junction held 5 bases outside the gene matches. This chain's CDR3 is CASSIGLAAFTGELFF. For the CDR3, the DNA is TGTGCCAGTAGTATCGGACTAGCGGCCTTCACCGGGGAGCTGTTTTTT.

The rearrangement uses TRBV6-5 and TRBJ2-3; TRBD2 aligns across 7 bases. CDR3 length: 15 residues. The V segment lost 7 bases and the J segment 2 bases; nucleotides outside the gene matches: 9. Germline assignment: CDR1 MNHEY and CDR2 SVGAGI. The CDR3 loop is CASTAGAPITDTQYF. In DNA, the CDR3 is TGTGCCAGCACGGCGGGAGCTCCCATCACAGATACGCAGTATTTT.

The rearrangement uses TRBV6-6 and TRBJ2-7; TRBD1 matches at 7 bases. Germline CDR1 reads MNHNY; CDR2 reads SVGAGI (reference sequence). The CDR3 is 14 amino acids. With V trimmed by 5 bases and J by 0 bases, 4 bases remained unmatched. This chain's CDR3 is CASSTRDSSYEQYF. For the CDR3, the DNA is TGTGCCAGCAGTACCCGGGACAGCTCCTACGAGCAGTACTTC.

The J gene is TRBJ1-1, the V gene TRBV10-3, with D possibly matching TRBD1 (6 bases). This CDR3 is 13 amino acids long. Germline CDR1 and CDR2: ENHRY and SYGVKD. Trimming took 6 bases from V and 1 from J, leaving 9 bases between them. CDR3 sequence (DNA): TGTGCCATCAGGACGGACAGGAACACTGAAGCTTTCTTT. Translated, it gives CAIRTDRNTEAFF.

The chain uses TRBV3-1 (or the pseudogene TRBV3-2) and TRBJ2-4, with 7 bases matching TRBD1. Trimming cost V 6 bases and J 5 bases; bases outside gene matches: 4. Germline loops: CDR1 LGHDT, CDR2 YNNKEL (reference sequence). The CDR3 runs 13 residues. As DNA, the CDR3 is TGTGCCAGCAGACTTGGACAGGAAAACATTCAGTACTTC. The encoded protein is CASRLGQENIQYF.

This clone was seen more than once but under ten times. The chain employs TRBV3-1 (or the pseudogene TRBV3-2) and TRBJ2-7, with TRBD2 matching 10 bases. Losses at the gene ends were 0 bases for V and 5 bases for J; bases not matched to a gene: 10. This CDR3 comprises 17 residues. From germline, CDR1 is LGHDT and CDR2 YNNKEL (reference sequence). The CDR3 loop is CASSQEGSSGSYHEQYF. The CDR3 bases are TGTGCCAGCAGCCAAGAGGGATCTAGCGGGAGCTACCACGAGCAGTACTTC.

The chain employs TRBV5-6 and TRBJ1-5; the D is unclear. The CDR3 is 14 residues long. The germline V and J ends were trimmed by 2 bases and 4 bases, with 10 bases remaining between them. In germline, CDR1 is SGHDT, CDR2 YYEEEE. This chain's CDR3 is CASSFRGENQPQHF. The CDR3, as DNA: TGTGCCAGCAGCTTCCGGGGAGAGAATCAGCCCCAGCATTTT.

This clone has a handful of counts. The chain has TRBV10-3 and TRBJ1-4; TRBD1 agrees at 8 bases. V lost 4 bases to trimming and J lost 8 bases; unmatched junction nucleotides: 3. The CDR3 spans 13 residues. From germline, CDR1 is ENHRY and CDR2 SYGVKD. The CDR3 sequence is CAISAGQEEKLFF. The CDR3 DNA reads TGTGCCATCAGTGCGGGACAGGAAGAAAAACTGTTTTTT.

V and J are TRBV27 and TRBJ1-5; 7 bases are shared with TRBD1. V trimming: 5 bases; J trimming: 6 bases; junction bases outside the gene matches: 10. The CDR3 sequence is 15 residues long. From germline, CDR1 is MNHEY and CDR2 SMNVEV (reference sequence). Here the CDR3 reads CASSTGTAVFQPQHF. DNA for the CDR3: TGTGCCAGCAGTACCGGGACAGCGGTGTTTCAGCCCCAGCATTTT.

This chain uses TRBV7-8 with TRBJ1-6; tentatively, D is TRBD1 (5 bases). Germline V gives CDR1 SGHVS, CDR2 FQNEAQ. V shed 4 bases and J shed 4 bases, with 11 bases lying between them. The CDR3 spans 15 residues. CDR3 residues: CASSSTENYNSPLHF. The CDR3 coding sequence is TGTGCCAGCAGCTCGACAGAAAATTATAATTCACCCCTCCACTTT.

The rearrangement joins TRBV7-8 to TRBJ2-5; 8 bases map to TRBD1. Germline assignment: CDR1 SGHVS and CDR2 FQNEAQ. This CDR3 is 17 amino acids long. V lost 0 bases, J lost 1 base, and 7 bases stayed unmatched. DNA for the CDR3: TGTGCCAGCAGCTTAGCCCCTGTCACAGGGGGCCAAGAGACCCAGTACTTC. Translation: CASSLAPVTGGQETQYF.

In its sample, this clone was seen a few times. The gene calls are TRBV25-1 and TRBJ2-3; maybe TRBD2 (6 bases). Germline lookup yields CDR1 MGHDK and CDR2 SYGVNS. Trimming left V 2 bases short and J 9 bases short, with 12 bases between. This CDR3 region has 13 residues. The CDR3 region is CASSEAGSRTQYF. In DNA, the CDR3 is TGTGCCAGCAGTGAAGCCGGGAGTCGCACGCAGTATTTT.

V gene TRBV9 combines with J gene TRBJ2-5, with D tentatively TRBD1 (5 bases). The CDR3 consists of 14 residues. CDR1 is SGDLS and CDR2 is YYNGEE in the germline V gene. Trimming removed 3 bases at V and 4 bases at J, with 13 bases between. CDR3 nucleotides: TGTGCCAGCAGCGCTAATCAGGGAAGAGAGACCCAGTACTTC. Protein: CASSANQGRETQYF.

CDR3 loop: CASSPTGIGETQYF. DNA of the CDR3: TGTGCCAGCAGCCCGACAGGAATTGGAGAGACCCAGTACTTC. J is TRBJ2-5 and V is TRBV3-1 (or the pseudogene TRBV3-2); the D gene is possibly TRBD1 (6 bases). CDR3 size: 14 residues. V was pared by 4 bases and J by 4 bases, with 13 bases between. Germline V lookup: CDR1 LGHDT, CDR2 YNNKEL (reference sequence).